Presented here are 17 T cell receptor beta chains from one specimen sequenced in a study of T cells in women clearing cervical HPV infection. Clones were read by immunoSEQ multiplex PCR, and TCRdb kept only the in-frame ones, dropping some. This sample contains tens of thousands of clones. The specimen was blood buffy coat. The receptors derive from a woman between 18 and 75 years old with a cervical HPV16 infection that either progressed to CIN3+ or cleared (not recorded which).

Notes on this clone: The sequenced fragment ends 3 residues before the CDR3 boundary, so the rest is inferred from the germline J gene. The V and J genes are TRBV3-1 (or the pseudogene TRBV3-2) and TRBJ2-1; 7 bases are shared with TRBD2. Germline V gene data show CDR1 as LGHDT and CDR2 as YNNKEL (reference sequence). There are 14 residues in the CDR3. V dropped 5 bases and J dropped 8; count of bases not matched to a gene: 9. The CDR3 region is CASSETGGVDEQFF. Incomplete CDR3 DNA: TGTGCCAGCAGCGAAACGGGGGGTGTAGATGAG.

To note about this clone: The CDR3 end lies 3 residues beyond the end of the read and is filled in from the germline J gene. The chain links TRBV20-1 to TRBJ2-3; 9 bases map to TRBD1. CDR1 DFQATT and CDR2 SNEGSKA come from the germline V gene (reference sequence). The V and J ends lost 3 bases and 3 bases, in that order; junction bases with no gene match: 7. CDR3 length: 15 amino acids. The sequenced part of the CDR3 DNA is TGCAGTGCTAGCGATACAGGGGGCGGGACAGATACG. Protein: CSASDTGGGTDT. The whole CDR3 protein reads CSASDTGGGTDTQYF.

The CDR3 is CASSLHGGDQYF. CDR3 bases read: TGTGCCAGCAGTCTGCACGGGGGGGAT. The V gene is TRBV12-3 or TRBV12-4, the J gene TRBJ2-4; TRBD2 matches at 8 bases. The read falls 3 residues short of the CDR3 end, and the missing part is taken from the germline J gene. CDR3 length: 12 amino acids.

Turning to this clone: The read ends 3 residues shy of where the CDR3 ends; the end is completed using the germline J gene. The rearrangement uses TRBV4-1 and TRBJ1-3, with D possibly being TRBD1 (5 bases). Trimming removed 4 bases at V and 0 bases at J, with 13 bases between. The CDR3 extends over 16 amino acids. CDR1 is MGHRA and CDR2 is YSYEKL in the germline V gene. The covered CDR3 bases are TGCGCCAGCAGCCCGAGAGACAGTAACTCTGGAAACACC. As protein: CASSPRDSNSGNT. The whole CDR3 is CASSPRDSNSGNTIYF.

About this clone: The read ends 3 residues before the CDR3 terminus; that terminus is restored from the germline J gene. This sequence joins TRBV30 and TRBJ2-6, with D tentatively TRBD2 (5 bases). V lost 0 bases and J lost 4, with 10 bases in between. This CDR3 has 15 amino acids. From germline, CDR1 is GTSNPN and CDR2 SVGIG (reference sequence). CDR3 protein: CAWSVGSAGANVLTF. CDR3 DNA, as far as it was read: TGTGCCTGGAGTGTGGGTAGCGCCGGGGCCAACGTC.

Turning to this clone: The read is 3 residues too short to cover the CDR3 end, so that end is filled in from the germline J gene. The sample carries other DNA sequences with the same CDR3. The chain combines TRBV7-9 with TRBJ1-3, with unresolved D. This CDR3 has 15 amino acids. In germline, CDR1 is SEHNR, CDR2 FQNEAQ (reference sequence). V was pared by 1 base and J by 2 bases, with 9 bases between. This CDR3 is CASSLEGMAGNTIYF. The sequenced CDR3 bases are TGTGCCAGCAGCTTAGAGGGTATGGCTGGAAACACC.

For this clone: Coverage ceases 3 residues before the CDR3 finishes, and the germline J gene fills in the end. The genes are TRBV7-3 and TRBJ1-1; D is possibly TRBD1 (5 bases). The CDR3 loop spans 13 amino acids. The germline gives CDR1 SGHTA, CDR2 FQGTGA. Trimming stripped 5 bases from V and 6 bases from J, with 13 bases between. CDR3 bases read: TGTGCCAGCAGCCCAGGGTCGGGTGCTGAA. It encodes CASSPGSGAE. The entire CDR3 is CASSPGSGAEAFF.

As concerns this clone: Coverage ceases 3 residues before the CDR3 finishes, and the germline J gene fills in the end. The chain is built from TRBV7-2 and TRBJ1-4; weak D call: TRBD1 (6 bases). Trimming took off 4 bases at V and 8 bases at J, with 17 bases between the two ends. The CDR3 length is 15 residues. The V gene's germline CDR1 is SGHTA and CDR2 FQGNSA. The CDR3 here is CASSSQGHAEEKLFF. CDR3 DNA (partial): TGTGCCAGCAGCTCGCAGGGACACGCCGAGGAAAAA.

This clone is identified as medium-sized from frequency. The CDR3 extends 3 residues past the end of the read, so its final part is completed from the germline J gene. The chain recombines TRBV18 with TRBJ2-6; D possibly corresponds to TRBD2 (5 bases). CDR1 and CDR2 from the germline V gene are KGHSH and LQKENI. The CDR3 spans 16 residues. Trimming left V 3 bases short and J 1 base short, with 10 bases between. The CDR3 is CASSPRLASGANVLTF. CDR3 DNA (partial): TGTGCCAGCTCACCGAGGCTAGCTTCTGGGGCCAACGTC.

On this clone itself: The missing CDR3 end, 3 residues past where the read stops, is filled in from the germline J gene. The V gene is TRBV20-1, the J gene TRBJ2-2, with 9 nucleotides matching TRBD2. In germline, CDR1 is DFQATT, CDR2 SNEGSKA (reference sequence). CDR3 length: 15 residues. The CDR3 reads CSASGGRSGANVLFF. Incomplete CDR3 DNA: TGCAGTGCCAGCGGGGGGCGCTCTGGGGCCAACGTG.

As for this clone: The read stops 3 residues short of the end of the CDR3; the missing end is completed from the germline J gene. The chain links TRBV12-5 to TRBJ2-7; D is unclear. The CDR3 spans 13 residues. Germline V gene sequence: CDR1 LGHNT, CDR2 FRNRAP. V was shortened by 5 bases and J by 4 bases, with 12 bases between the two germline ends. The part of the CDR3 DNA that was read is TGTGCTAGTGGTGTCTCGGTGAGTTACGAG. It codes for CASGVSVSYE. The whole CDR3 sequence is CASGVSVSYEQYF.

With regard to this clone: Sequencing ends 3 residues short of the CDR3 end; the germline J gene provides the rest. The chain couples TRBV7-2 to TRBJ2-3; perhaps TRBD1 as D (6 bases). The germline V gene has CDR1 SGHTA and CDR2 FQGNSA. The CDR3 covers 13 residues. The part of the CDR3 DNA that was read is TGTGCCAGCAGCTTAGACAGGGAAGAGACG. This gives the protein CASSLDREET. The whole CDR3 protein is CASSLDREETQYF.

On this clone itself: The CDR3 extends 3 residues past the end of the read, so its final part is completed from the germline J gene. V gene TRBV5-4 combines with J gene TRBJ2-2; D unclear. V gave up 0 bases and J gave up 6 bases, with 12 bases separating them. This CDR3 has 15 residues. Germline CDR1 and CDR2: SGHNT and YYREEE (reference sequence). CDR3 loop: CASSLDPKGSGELFF. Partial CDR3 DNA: TGTGCCAGCAGCTTGGACCCAAAGGGCTCCGGGGAG.

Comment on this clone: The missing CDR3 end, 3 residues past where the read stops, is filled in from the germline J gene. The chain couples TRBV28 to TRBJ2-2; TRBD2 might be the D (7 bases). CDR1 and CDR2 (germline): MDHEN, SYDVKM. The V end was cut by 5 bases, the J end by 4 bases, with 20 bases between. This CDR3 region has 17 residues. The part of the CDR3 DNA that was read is TGTGCCAGCAGTCCTCCGGCGGGGGCCTCTGTCACCGGGGAG. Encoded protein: CASSPPAGASVTGE. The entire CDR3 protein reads CASSPPAGASVTGELFF.

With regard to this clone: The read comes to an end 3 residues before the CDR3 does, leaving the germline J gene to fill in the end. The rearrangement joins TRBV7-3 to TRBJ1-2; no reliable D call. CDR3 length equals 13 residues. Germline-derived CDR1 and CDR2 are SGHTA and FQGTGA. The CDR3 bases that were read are TGTGCCAGCAGCCAAGGAGGGCTTCCGACC. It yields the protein CASSQGGLPT. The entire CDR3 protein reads CASSQGGLPTYTF. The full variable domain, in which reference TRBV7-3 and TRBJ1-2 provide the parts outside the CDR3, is GAGVSQTPSNKVTEKGKYVELRCDPISGHTALYWYRQSLGQGPEFLIYFQGTGAADDSGLPNDRFFAVRPEGSVSTLKIQRTERGDSAVYLCASSQGGLPTYTFGSGTRLTVV.

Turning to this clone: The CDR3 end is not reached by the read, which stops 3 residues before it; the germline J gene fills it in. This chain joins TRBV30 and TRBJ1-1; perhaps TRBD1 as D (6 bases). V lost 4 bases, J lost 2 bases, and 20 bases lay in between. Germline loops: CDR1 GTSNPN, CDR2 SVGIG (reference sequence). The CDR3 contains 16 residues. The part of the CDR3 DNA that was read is TGTGCCTGGATTGGGAGGACAGTTCCCCCTAACACTGAA. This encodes CAWIGRTVPPNTE. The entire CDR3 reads CAWIGRTVPPNTEAFF.

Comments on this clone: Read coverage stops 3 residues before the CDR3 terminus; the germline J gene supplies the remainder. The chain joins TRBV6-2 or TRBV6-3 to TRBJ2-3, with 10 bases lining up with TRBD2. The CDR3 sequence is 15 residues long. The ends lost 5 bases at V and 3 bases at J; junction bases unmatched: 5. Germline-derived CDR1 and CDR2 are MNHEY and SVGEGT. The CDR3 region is CASSRPGLATDTQYF. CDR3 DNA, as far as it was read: TGTGCCAGCAGTCGACCGGGACTAGCGACAGATACG.